The clone carrying this T cell receptor (beta chain) appeared a few times. Its antigen is undetermined. The sample originates from a study of T-cell reconstitution after alpha-beta-depleted transplantation in children. Whole-study results and caveats: Certain patients had high TCRbeta diversity at day 60, and it came from recipient T cells and thymic progenitors that survived. After one year, T-cell counts and TCRbeta diversity mostly came from new T cells.

CDR3 length equals 15 residues. Trimming left V 5 bases short and J 5 bases short, with 16 bases between. The germline V gene encodes CDR1 SGHVS and CDR2 FQNEAQ. Unique molecular identifiers were used in preparing the TCRbeta library. TCRdb processed the PCR reads anew with MiXCR; each CDR3 protein has one entry. The table lists fewer than 550,000 distinct CDR3 sequences, roughly 10% of them singletons. This TCR was recovered from a female patient younger than 10 who had a stem cell transplant for aplastic anemia, so the T cells may come from the graft donor. The material was PBMCs, mostly from graft donor cells, obtained 180 days after TCRalphabeta/CD19-depleted stem cell transplant. The gene calls are TRBV7-8 and TRBJ2-1, with D perhaps being TRBD1 or TRBD2 (6 bases each). CDR3 nucleotide sequence: TGTGCCAGCAGCAGGGGGAGGATTACACACAATGAGCAGTTCTTC. Translating gives CASSRGRITHNEQFF. The full variable domain, with the rest looked up from reference TRBV7-8 and TRBJ2-1, is GAGVSQSPRYKVAKRGQDVALRCDPISGHVSLFWYQQALGQGPEFLTYFQNEAQLDKSGLPSDRFFAERPEGSVSTLKIQRTQQEDSAVYLCASSRGRITHNEQFFGPGTRLTVL.